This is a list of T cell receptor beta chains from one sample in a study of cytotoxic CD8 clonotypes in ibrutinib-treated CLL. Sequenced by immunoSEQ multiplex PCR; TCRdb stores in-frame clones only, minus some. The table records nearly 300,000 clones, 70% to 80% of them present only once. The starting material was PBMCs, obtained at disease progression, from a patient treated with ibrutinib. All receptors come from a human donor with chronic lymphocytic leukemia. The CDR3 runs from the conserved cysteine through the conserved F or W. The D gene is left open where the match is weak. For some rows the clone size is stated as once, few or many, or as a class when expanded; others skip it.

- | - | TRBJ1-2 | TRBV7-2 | CASSSKGNGYTF | TGTGCCAGCAGCTCGAAGGGGAATGGCTACACCTTC
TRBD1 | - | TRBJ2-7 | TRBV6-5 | CASSTPDRFPYEQYF | TGTGCCAGCAGTACCCCGGACAGGTTCCCCTACGAGCAGTACTTC
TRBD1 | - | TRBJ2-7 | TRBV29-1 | CSVEWTGNYEQYF | TGCAGCGTTGAGTGGACAGGGAACTACGAGCAGTACTTC
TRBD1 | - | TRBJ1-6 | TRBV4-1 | CASSQQPTGGSYNSPLHF | TGCGCCAGCAGCCAACAACCTACAGGGGGCTCCTATAATTCACCCCTCCACTTT
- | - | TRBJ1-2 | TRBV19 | CASSMGRQYGYTF | TGTGCCAGTAGTATGGGCCGTCAATATGGCTACACCTTC
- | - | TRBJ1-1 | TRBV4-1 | CASSQDPTGLNTEAFF | TGCGCCAGCAGCCAAGATCCGACAGGCTTAAACACTGAAGCTTTCTTT
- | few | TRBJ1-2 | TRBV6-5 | CASSSYSNYGYTF | TGTGCCAGCAGTTCCTACAGTAACTATGGCTACACCTTC
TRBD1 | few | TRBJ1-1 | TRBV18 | CASSGQMNTEAFF | TGTGCCAGCTCGGGACAGATGAACACTGAAGCTTTCTTT
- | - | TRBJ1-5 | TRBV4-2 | CASSQEPYSLGNQPQHF | TGTGCCAGCAGCCAAGAACCCTACAGCCTCGGCAATCAGCCCCAGCATTTT
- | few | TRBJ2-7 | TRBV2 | CASTSGWNYSYEQYF | TGTGCCAGCACCTCTGGGTGGAACTACTCCTACGAGCAGTACTTC
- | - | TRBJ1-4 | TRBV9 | CASSPPVAGEKLFF | TGTGCCAGCAGCCCCCCGGTAGCGGGTGAAAAACTGTTTTTT
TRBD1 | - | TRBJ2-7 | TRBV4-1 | CASSQEVGTGTYEQYF | TGCGCCAGCAGCCAAGAAGTTGGGACAGGCACCTACGAGCAGTACTTC
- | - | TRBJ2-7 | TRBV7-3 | CASSLTPGARYEQYF | TGTGCCAGCAGCTTAACTCCGGGGGCGCGGTACGAGCAGTACTTC
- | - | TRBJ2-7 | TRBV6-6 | CASSYSFGQGLYEQYF | TGTGCCAGCAGTTACTCTTTCGGTCAGGGTCTGTACGAGCAGTACTTC
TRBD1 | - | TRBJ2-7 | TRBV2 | CASSEDHIQGFEQYF | TGTGCCAGCAGTGAGGATCACATACAGGGGTTCGAGCAGTACTTC
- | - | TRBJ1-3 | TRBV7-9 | CASSSYTSGNTIYF | TGTGCCAGCAGCTCCTATACCTCTGGAAACACCATATATTTT
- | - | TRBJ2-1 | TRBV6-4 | CASSVASSYNEQFF | TGTGCCAGCAGTGTAGCTAGCTCCTACAATGAGCAGTTCTTC
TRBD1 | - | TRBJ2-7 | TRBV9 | CASSVGEGAYEQYF | TGTGCCAGCAGCGTAGGTGAGGGGGCTTACGAGCAGTACTTC
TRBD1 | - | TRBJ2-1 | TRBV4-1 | CASRGQGISYNEQFF | TGCGCCAGCAGAGGACAGGGGATCTCCTACAATGAGCAGTTCTTC
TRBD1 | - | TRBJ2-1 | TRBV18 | CASSPRTGPSSYNEQFF | TGTGCCAGCTCACCACGGACAGGCCCGAGCTCCTACAATGAGCAGTTCTTC
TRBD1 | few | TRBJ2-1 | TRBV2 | CASRQGFAEQFF | TGTGCCAGCAGACAGGGGTTCGCTGAGCAGTTCTTC
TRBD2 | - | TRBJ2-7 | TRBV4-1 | CASSQDPGLAGRQYF | TGCGCCAGCAGCCAAGATCCGGGACTAGCGGGACGGCAGTACTTC
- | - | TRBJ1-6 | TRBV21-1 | CASSKAGTENSPLHF | TGTGCCAGCAGCAAAGCCGGGACAGAAAATTCACCCCTCCACTTT
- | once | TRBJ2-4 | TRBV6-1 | CASSPTGGVKNIQHF | TGTGCCAGCAGTCCGACAGGTGGGGTCAAAAACATTCAGCACTTC
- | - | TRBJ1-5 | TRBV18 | CASSPQEVPHNQPQHF | TGTGCCAGCTCACCGCAGGAGGTTCCCCACAATCAGCCCCAGCATTTT
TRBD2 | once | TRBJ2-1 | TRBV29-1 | CSVDRVGLAAAPSYNEQFF | TGCAGCGTTGATAGAGTTGGACTAGCGGCTGCCCCCTCCTACAATGAGCAGTTCTTC
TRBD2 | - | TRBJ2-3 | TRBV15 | CATSRGLAASTDTQYF | TGTGCCACCAGCAGGGGACTAGCGGCCTCCACAGATACGCAGTATTTT
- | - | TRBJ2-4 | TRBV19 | CASSPNLAKNIQYF | TGTGCCAGTAGTCCAAATCTAGCCAAAAACATTCAGTACTTC
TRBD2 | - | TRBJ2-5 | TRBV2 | CASSGFSGVGWTQYF | TGTGCCAGCAGTGGTTTTAGCGGGGTCGGATGGACCCAGTACTTC
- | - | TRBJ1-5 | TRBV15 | CATSSGQGINQPQHF | TGTGCCACCAGCAGCGGGCAGGGGATCAATCAGCCCCAGCATTTT
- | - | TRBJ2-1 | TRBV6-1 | CASSLDLNEQFF | TGTGCCAGCTCTCTCGATCTCAATGAGCAGTTCTTC
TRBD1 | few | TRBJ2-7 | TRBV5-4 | CASSYRDRGAYEQYF | TGTGCCAGCAGCTACCGGGACAGGGGTGCATACGAGCAGTACTTC
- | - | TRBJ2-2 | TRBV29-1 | CSVDVTGNTGELFF | TGCAGCGTTGACGTTACAGGGAACACCGGGGAGCTGTTTTTT
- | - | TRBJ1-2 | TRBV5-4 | CASSLAPGIVGYTF | TGTGCCAGCAGCTTGGCCCCAGGGATCGTTGGCTACACCTTC
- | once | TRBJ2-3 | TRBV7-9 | CASSLGLSTDTQYF | TGTGCCAGCAGCTTAGGGCTAAGCACAGATACGCAGTATTTT
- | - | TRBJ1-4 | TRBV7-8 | CASSLERGGEKLFF | TGTGCCAGCAGCTTAGAACGAGGGGGTGAAAAACTGTTTTTT
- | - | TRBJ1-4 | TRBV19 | CASSIEFYRNEKLFF | TGTGCCAGTAGTATTGAGTTTTACAGGAATGAAAAACTGTTTTTT
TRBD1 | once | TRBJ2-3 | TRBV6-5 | CASSYLRRGPTDTQYF | TGTGCCAGCAGTTACTTACGCAGGGGGCCCACAGATACGCAGTATTTT
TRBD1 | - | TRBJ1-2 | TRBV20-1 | CSVQGARGYTF | TGCAGTGTACAGGGGGCGCGGGGCTACACCTTC
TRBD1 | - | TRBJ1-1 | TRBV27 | CASRPETGGLTEAFF | TGTGCCAGCAGGCCGGAGACAGGGGGCTTGACTGAAGCTTTCTTT